These T cell receptor beta chains were read from a single sample in a study of T cells in localized non-small cell lung cancer. The table came from immunoSEQ multiplex PCR; TCRdb's copy has only in-frame clones and leaves some out. This table holds roughly 1,500 clones, about a fifth found once. The sample was normal lung tissue next to the tumor, taken before any cancer treatment. The receptors were sampled from a man between 40 and 70 years old with stage II lung adenocarcinoma. The CDR3 runs from the conserved cysteine through the conserved F or W. D genes are given only for firm matches. A clone size is listed for some rows: how often the clone was seen (once, few, many), or a class if it is expanded.

clone size	V gene	J gene	D gene	CDR3 DNA	CDR3 protein
few	TRBV7-4	TRBJ2-1	TRBD2	TGTGCCAGCCGGAGGGGCGGGGGGGAACCCCATGAGCAGTTCTTC	CASRRGGGEPHEQFF
large	TRBV6-8	TRBJ2-7	-	TGTGCCAGCAGTCCTCTCGGGCAGGAGGACTACGAGCAGTACTTC	CASSPLGQEDYEQYF
-	TRBV10-3	TRBJ2-1	-	TGTGCCAGCAGTGAGCATTCGGCGTCCGTGGGTCGCGATGAGCAGTTCTTC	CASSEHSASVGRDEQFF
few	TRBV11-3	TRBJ2-1	-	TGTGCCAGCAGCTTACTTGGGGTCGGTCCCTCTGAGCAGTTCTTC	CASSLLGVGPSEQFF
-	TRBV19	TRBJ2-4	-	TGTGCCAGTAGTATAGCCCCTTGGGGAGGGGGGCACAAAAACATTCAGTACTTC	CASSIAPWGGGHKNIQYF
few	TRBV23-1	TRBJ1-1	-	TGCGCCAGCAGGAGAGATGAGAACACTGAAGCTTTCTTT	CASRRDENTEAFF
-	TRBV5-1	TRBJ2-7	-	TGCGCCAGCAGCTCAACGCCGGGGACTTACGAGCAGTACTTC	CASSSTPGTYEQYF
few	TRBV28	TRBJ2-3	TRBD2	TGTGCCAGCAGTTTGGTGGGGGCTTCGGGTGTTAGCGGGGCAGATACGCAGTATTTT	CASSLVGASGVSGADTQYF
-	TRBV11-3	TRBJ2-7	-	TGTGCCAGCAGCCGCGCGACAGGAGGCTACGAGCAGTACTTC	CASSRATGGYEQYF
medium-sized	TRBV11-3	TRBJ2-3	TRBD2	TGTGCCAGCAGCTTGGTCTTTGCGGGAGAAGGGAGGAATACGCAGTATTTT	CASSLVFAGEGRNTQYF
-	TRBV9	TRBJ1-5	TRBD1	TGTGCCAGCAGCGTAGGACAGGGAGGCAATCAGCCCCAGCATTTT	CASSVGQGGNQPQHF
large	TRBV19	TRBJ1-1	TRBD1	TGTGCCAGTAGTATGGGGACAGGGGGCCTCCCCTTGAACACTGAAGCTTTCTTT	CASSMGTGGLPLNTEAFF
few	TRBV6-8	TRBJ1-2	-	TGTGCCAGCAGCGGTTCCCTAGATTCATGGGGCTACACCTTC	CASSGSLDSWGYTF
-	TRBV10-3	TRBJ2-5	TRBD2	TGTGCCATCAGCCCAGGACTAGCGGGACCGACAGGGACCCAGTACTTC	CAISPGLAGPTGTQYF
few	TRBV9	TRBJ1-5	-	TGTGCCAGCAGCGTAGGAACAGGCGGAGGTCAGCCCCAGCATTTT	CASSVGTGGGQPQHF
once	TRBV30	TRBJ2-3	TRBD1	TGTGCCTGGAGGCCTTACAGGGGAATAACAGATACGCAGTATTTT	CAWRPYRGITDTQYF
-	TRBV11-3	TRBJ2-7	TRBD2	TGTGCCAGCAGCATGCGGCGGGAGGCTGTAGAGCAGTACTTC	CASSMRREAVEQYF
large	TRBV6-8	TRBJ1-1	-	TGTGCCAGCAAGCAGGGTAGTTCGGAAGCTTTCTTT	CASKQGSSEAFF
few	TRBV6-8	TRBJ2-7	TRBD2	TGTGCCAGCACCGGGACTAGCGGGGGCAACTCCTACGAGCAGTACTTC	CASTGTSGGNSYEQYF
-	TRBV11-3	TRBJ1-5	-	TGTGCCAGCAGCTTACAGGGACTGATCAATCAGCCCCAGCATTTT	CASSLQGLINQPQHF
-	TRBV4-1	TRBJ2-2	TRBD1	TGCGCCAGCAGCCGAGAGACAGGGGCGAACACCGGGGAGCTGTTTTTT	CASSRETGANTGELFF
-	TRBV18	TRBJ1-5	TRBD1	TGTGCCAGCTCGCTTCTGCCGGGACAGGATAGCAATCAGCCCCAGCATTTT	CASSLLPGQDSNQPQHF
-	TRBV18	TRBJ2-7	-	TGTGCCAGCTCACCACCGAACAGGGAGCACGAGCAGTACTTC	CASSPPNREHEQYF
few	TRBV11-3	TRBJ1-1	-	TGTGCCAGCGCCGCACAGGGAAGTGAGGGGACTGAAGCTTTCTTT	CASAAQGSEGTEAFF
-	TRBV19	TRBJ1-5	TRBD1	TGTGCCAGTAGTATAGAGGGACAGGCCTTTGAGCCCCAGCATTTT	CASSIEGQAFEPQHF
few	TRBV6-8	TRBJ1-4	-	TGTGCCAGCAGTTCTTCAGGTTATACAACTAATGAAAAACTGTTTTTT	CASSSSGYTTNEKLFF
-	TRBV19	TRBJ2-1	-	TGTGCCAGTAGGGGGGACCATGGCACCTACAATGAGCAGTTCTTC	CASRGDHGTYNEQFF
-	TRBV1	TRBJ2-1	-	TGCGCCAGCAGCCAAGATCAGTGGAGCGGGGGGGCAAACAATGAGCAGTTCTTC	CASSQDQWSGGANNEQFF
few	TRBV6-8	TRBJ2-5	TRBD2	TGTGCCAGCAGTGGGGGACTAGCGAGCGGAGAGACCCAGTACTTC	CASSGGLASGETQYF
-	TRBV6-8	TRBJ2-5	-	TGTGCCAGCTGGGGGGCCGGCGAGACCCAGTACTTC	CASWGAGETQYF
medium-sized	TRBV9	TRBJ2-7	-	TGTGCCAGCAATGAAGGAACGGATACCTACGAGCAGTACTTC	CASNEGTDTYEQYF
few	TRBV7-8	TRBJ1-1	-	TGTGCTAGCAGCTTGGCCCAGAACACTGAAGCTTTCTTT	CASSLAQNTEAFF
few	TRBV6-7	TRBJ2-7	-	TGTGCCATCAAGATCGGGTTCGAGCAGTACTTC	CAIKIGFEQYF
medium-sized	TRBV1	TRBJ2-4	-	TGCGCCAGCAGCCAGACCCGGGACCCAGTTCACATTCAGTACTTC	CASSQTRDPVHIQYF